This TCR beta chain comes out of a study of T cells after yellow fever vaccination. TCRdb re-derived calls from the 5' RACE reads in MiXCR, one entry per CDR3 protein. The sample contains hundreds of thousands of distinct CDR3 sequences, 9% to 15% of which appear only once. Comments on this clonotype: Its matching antigen is unknown.

Germline CDR1 reads SGHAT; CDR2 reads FQNNGV. This CDR3 region has 14 residues. Deletions cut 0 bases from V and 12 bases from J, with 15 bases between. General study results and limits: Reappearance after the booster was observed for most primary-vaccination clones (about 95% CD4, approximately 90% CD8).

This receptor was identified in a young man who received the YFV17D yellow fever vaccine. The input for sequencing was PBMCs, taken on the day of the yellow fever booster vaccination. The genes are TRBV11-2 and TRBJ2-1; no clear D. The CDR3 sequence is CASSLEVLTPGQFF. The CDR3 nucleotides are TGTGCCAGCAGCTTAGAGGTATTGACCCCGGGGCAGTTCTTC.